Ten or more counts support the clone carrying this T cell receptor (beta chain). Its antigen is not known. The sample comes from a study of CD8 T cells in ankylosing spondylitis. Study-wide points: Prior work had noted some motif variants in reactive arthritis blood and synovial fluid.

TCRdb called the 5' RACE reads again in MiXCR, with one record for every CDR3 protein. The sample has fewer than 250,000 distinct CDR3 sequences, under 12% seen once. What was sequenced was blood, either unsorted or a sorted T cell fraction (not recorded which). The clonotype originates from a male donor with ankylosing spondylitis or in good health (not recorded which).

Here the CDR3 reads CASSREPTGYNEQFF. The DNA for the CDR3 is TGTGCCAGCAGTCGGGAACCCACCGGATACAATGAGCAGTTCTTC. The chain employs TRBV6-5 and TRBJ2-1, with TRBD2 as a possible D gene (5 bases). The V end lost 5 bases, the J end lost 4 bases, and 15 bases lay between the germline ends. Germline V gene lookup returns CDR1 MNHEY and CDR2 SVGAGI. The length of the CDR3 is 15 residues.